This T cell receptor beta chain was recorded in a study of beta chain features in type 1 diabetes. Study-level background: Over all samples combined, 90 million to 140 million sorted cells were examined.

Sorted populations all had greater than 98% purity. Germline V gives CDR1 SNHLY, CDR2 FYNNEI. The V end was cut by 4 bases, the J end by 2 bases, with 8 bases between. The CDR3 is made up of 13 amino acids. Of note for this clone: Its antigen is still unknown.

Findings of the study overall: Insertions were fewer and deletions more numerous at VDJ junctions in type 1 diabetes patients. Cells with high TCR expression could be over-represented by cDNA sequencing.

Sequencing targeted expressed TCRB transcripts, as all isolated RNA had been reverse transcribed. The data were produced by immunoSEQ multiplex PCR, yet TCRdb's version contains in-frame clones alone and is incomplete. The data show around 250,000 clones, around 68% seen once. The source is a young man in good health. The sequenced sample was naive CD4+ T cells from blood. V gene TRBV2 combines with J gene TRBJ2-5; no definite D call. CDR3 region: CASSGTIQETQYF. DNA of the CDR3: TGTGCCAGCAGTGGTACTATTCAAGAGACCCAGTACTTC.